One sample yielded the 32 T cell receptor beta chains listed below, sequenced in a study of cytomegalovirus exposure and HLA in healthy donors. PCR involved 60 Vbeta and 13 Jbeta primers. Generated by immunoSEQ multiplex PCR, the TCRdb table keeps only in-frame clones and is missing some. The table includes about 130,000 clones, around 83% detected once. The sample consisted of PBMCs. The receptor set was obtained from a woman aged 18 to 35 in good health and CMV-seropositive.

The chain recombines TRBV9 with TRBJ1-6; the D is unclear. Per the germline V gene, CDR1 is SGDLS and CDR2 is YYNGEE. V lost 4 bases and J lost 8, with 16 bases in between. The CDR3 is 15 residues long. The CDR3 is CASSSGPERHSPLHF. The CDR3 coding sequence is TGTGCCAGCAGCTCCGGCCCGGAGCGGCATTCACCCCTCCACTTT.

CDR3 protein: CASSPFAGETQYF. In nucleotides, the CDR3 is TGTGCCAGCAGCCCGTTTGCCGGAGAGACCCAGTACTTC. The chain couples TRBV6-4 to TRBJ2-5; D is uncertain. Per germline, CDR1 MRHNA and CDR2 SNTAGT. V was pared by 6 bases and J by 4 bases, with 12 bases between. This CDR3 is 13 amino acids long.

The rearrangement uses TRBV5-1 and TRBJ2-1, with 10 bases fitting TRBD2. Per the germline V gene, CDR1 is SGHRS and CDR2 is YFSETQ. Trimming cost V 0 bases and J 8 bases; bases outside gene matches: 14. The CDR3 extends over 18 amino acids. This CDR3 reads CASSLAAGGQYNQDEQFF. CDR3 bases: TGCGCCAGCAGCTTGGCAGCGGGGGGGCAGTACAATCAGGATGAGCAGTTCTTC.

CDR3 sequence (DNA): TGCGCCAGCAGCCAAGGGGGACTAGCGGGGGGGGAGACCCAGTACTTC. Translating it yields CASSQGGLAGGETQYF. The chain combines TRBV4-1 with TRBJ2-5; 16 positions match TRBD2. With 1 base clipped from V and 5 bases from J, the junction kept 1 base outside the gene matches. The CDR3 consists of 16 residues. Germline loops: CDR1 MGHRA, CDR2 YSYEKL.

The V call is TRBV25-1, the J call TRBJ1-5; the match to TRBD1 covers 7 bases. Germline values: CDR1 MGHDK, CDR2 SYGVNS. The CDR3 has 16 residues. With 1 base clipped from V and 0 bases from J, the junction kept 3 bases outside the gene matches. In nucleotides, the CDR3 is TGTGCCAGCAGTGAATGCCGGGACAGTAGCAATCAGCCCCAGCATTTT. Encoded protein: CASSECRDSSNQPQHF. The full variable domain, in which reference TRBV25-1 and TRBJ1-5 provide the parts outside the CDR3, is EADIYQTPRYLVIGTGKKITLECSQTMGHDKMYWYQQDPGMELHLIHYSYGVNSTEKGDLSSESTVSRIRTEHFPLTLESARPSHTSQYLCASSECRDSSNQPQHFGDGTRLSIL.

The chain couples TRBV28 to TRBJ2-5; D ambiguous. The CDR3 extends over 15 amino acids. The germline V gene encodes CDR1 MDHEN and CDR2 SYDVKM. The germline V and J ends were trimmed by 2 bases and 1 base, with 11 bases remaining between them. CDR3 region: CASSLPTEFQETQYF. The CDR3 DNA is TGTGCCAGCAGTTTACCAACGGAGTTCCAAGAGACCCAGTACTTC.

This chain links TRBV9 with TRBJ2-3, with a tentative D call TRBD2 (7 bases). This CDR3 region has 17 residues. Looked up from germline, CDR1 is SGDLS and CDR2 is YYNGEE. Trimming removed 4 bases at V and 4 bases at J, with 22 bases between. In nucleotides, the CDR3 is TGTGCCAGCAGCCCTTCTTGGGCGGGGGCGGGGGCAGATACGCAGTATTTT. Protein product: CASSPSWAGAGADTQYF.

The chain couples TRBV6-1 to TRBJ2-5, with 10 bases identical to TRBD2. CDR3 length: 15 residues. Germline CDR1 MNHNS, CDR2 SASEGT. V gave up 6 bases and J gave up 5 bases; unmatched junction bases: 9. The CDR3 DNA reads TGTGCCAGCAGCCCTCTAGCGGGGGTAGGGGAGACCCAGTACTTC. This translates into CASSPLAGVGETQYF.

The chain uses TRBV19 and TRBJ2-7; 10 positions match TRBD2. Germline CDR1 is LNHDA and CDR2 is SQIVND (reference sequence). CDR3 length: 14 amino acids. The trim removed 6 bases at V and 7 bases at J, leaving 9 bases unmatched. The CDR3 DNA follows: TGTGCCAGTAGCAGCGGGGGGGCAGATGGTGAGCAGTACTTC. This encodes CASSSGGADGEQYF.

This clone was seen only a few times. CDR3 residues: CASSPQQGSSTDTQYF. Here the CDR3 DNA reads TGCGCCAGCAGCCCCCAACAGGGATCAAGCACAGATACGCAGTATTTT. V and J are TRBV4-1 and TRBJ2-3; weak D call: TRBD1 (6 bases). V shed 4 bases and J shed 0 bases, with 14 bases lying between them. Germline lookup yields CDR1 MGHRA and CDR2 YSYEKL. The CDR3 sequence is 16 residues long.

The chain combines TRBV5-6 with TRBJ1-5, with TRBD1 identical over 8 bases. The CDR3 runs 15 residues. With V trimmed by 0 bases and J by 1 base, 0 bases remained unmatched. CDR1 and CDR2 from the germline V gene are SGHDT and YYEEEE. The CDR3 coding sequence is TGTGCCAGCAGCTTGGGACAGGGGAGCAATCAGCCCCAGCATTTT. This gives the protein CASSLGQGSNQPQHF. Variable domain in full (rest from reference TRBV5-6 and TRBJ1-5): DAGVTQSPTHLIKTRGQQVTLRCSPKSGHDTVSWYQQALGQGPQFIFQYYEEEERQRGNFPDRFSGHQFPNYSSELNVNALLLGDSALYLCASSLGQGSNQPQHFGDGTRLSIL.

This chain connects TRBV6-1 to TRBJ1-6, with a tentative D call TRBD1 (5 bases). Trimming shortened V by 8 bases and J by 16 bases, and 27 bases separated the two germline ends. The CDR3 is made up of 15 amino acids. Germline-derived CDR1 and CDR2 are MNHNS and SASEGT. CDR3 nucleotide sequence: TGTGCCAGCTCGGGATGGGACCAATCAATTGGGACTCTCCACTTT. Protein sequence: CASSGWDQSIGTLHF.

The rearrangement joins TRBV5-1 to TRBJ2-7, with D perhaps being TRBD1 or TRBD2 (5 bases each). Trimming removed 4 bases at V and 1 base at J, with 9 bases between. This CDR3 is 13 amino acids long. CDR1 SGHRS and CDR2 YFSETQ come from the germline V gene. The DNA for the CDR3 is TGCGCCAGCAGCCTGGGGGAGTCCTACGAGCAGTACTTC. Protein product: CASSLGESYEQYF.

The rearrangement uses TRBV2 and TRBJ1-1; D gene ambiguous. This CDR3 is 13 amino acids long. Germline V gives CDR1 SNHLY, CDR2 FYNNEI. V gave up 5 bases and J gave up 1 base, with 8 bases separating them. This CDR3 is CASSPTPNTEAFF. As DNA, the CDR3 is TGTGCCAGCAGTCCCACACCGAACACTGAAGCTTTCTTT. The whole variable domain, filled in from reference TRBV2 and TRBJ1-1, reads EPEVTQTPSHQVTQMGQEVILRCVPISNHLYFYWYRQILGQKVEFLVSFYNNEISEKSEIFDDQFSVERPDGSNFTLKIRSTKLEDSAMYFCASSPTPNTEAFFGQGTRLTVV.

The table lists this clone with a count of one. This chain joins TRBV5-8 and TRBJ1-5; D perhaps matches TRBD1 (5 bases). The CDR3 is 14 residues long. Trimming took 4 bases from V and 3 from J, leaving 11 bases between them. Germline lookup yields CDR1 SGHTS and CDR2 YDEGEE. The CDR3 DNA sequence: TGTGCCAGCAGCGTGAGACAGATCAATCAGCCCCAGCATTTT. Protein product: CASSVRQINQPQHF. Variable domain in full (rest from reference TRBV5-8 and TRBJ1-5): EAGVTQSPTHLIKTRGQQATLRCSPISGHTSVYWYQQALGLGLQFLLWYDEGEERNRGNFPPRFSGRQFPNYSSELNVNALELEDSALYLCASSVRQINQPQHFGDGTRLSIL.

The chain uses TRBV6-5 and TRBJ2-1; 9 nucleotides match TRBD2. V dropped 7 bases and J dropped 6; count of bases not matched to a gene: 7. Germline V lookup: CDR1 MNHEY, CDR2 SVGAGI. The CDR3 is made up of 14 amino acids. The CDR3 nucleotides read TGTGCCAGCAACCGGGCGCGGGGGGGCAATGAGCAGTTCTTC. Translating gives CASNRARGGNEQFF.

The V and J genes are TRBV11-2 and TRBJ2-3; 14 bases map to TRBD2. J lost 4 bases, V lost 5 bases, and 8 bases had no gene match. CDR3 size: 17 residues. Germline V gene lookup returns CDR1 SGHAT and CDR2 FQNNGV. This chain's CDR3 is CASSTRLAGGPADTQYF. The CDR3 DNA sequence: TGTGCCAGCAGCACCAGACTAGCGGGGGGGCCGGCAGATACGCAGTATTTT.

This chain connects TRBV5-1 to TRBJ1-5, with TRBD1 as a possible D gene (5 bases). Germline loops: CDR1 SGHRS, CDR2 YFSETQ. V gave up 2 bases and J gave up 5 bases, with 14 bases separating them. The CDR3 spans 15 residues. In DNA form, the CDR3 reads TGCGCCAGCAGCTTAGGAGGGGAGTCCTATCAGCCCCAGCATTTT. This codes for CASSLGGESYQPQHF. Variable domain in full (rest from reference TRBV5-1 and TRBJ1-5): KAGVTQTPRYLIKTRGQQVTLSCSPISGHRSVSWYQQTPGQGLQFLFEYFSETQRNKGNFPGRFSGRQFSNSRSEMNVSTLELGDSALYLCASSLGGESYQPQHFGDGTRLSIL.

This clone was detected only a few times. The V gene is TRBV10-3, the J gene TRBJ1-3; 7 bases are shared with TRBD1. Germline V gives CDR1 ENHRY, CDR2 SYGVKD. The CDR3 loop spans 13 amino acids. Trimming took 7 bases from V and 3 from J; bases not matched to a gene: 3. The CDR3 nucleotides are TGTGCCATCAAAGACAGGGTTGGAAACACCATATATTTT. It specifies CAIKDRVGNTIYF.

V is TRBV19 and J is TRBJ1-4, with TRBD1 identical over 8 bases. Germline V CDR1 and CDR2: LNHDA, SQIVND (reference sequence). V lost 5 bases and J lost 4; bases outside the gene matches: 6. The CDR3 length is 15 residues. For the CDR3, the DNA is TGTGCCAGTAGTCCCTCGGGACAGGTTAATGAAAAACTGTTTTTT. Amino acids: CASSPSGQVNEKLFF.

This chain connects TRBV4-1 to TRBJ2-3; D possibly corresponds to TRBD2 (5 bases). The CDR3 has 15 residues. With 0 bases removed from V and 3 bases from J, the gap between germline ends came to 10 bases. Germline CDR1 and CDR2: MGHRA and YSYEKL. Here the CDR3 DNA reads TGCGCCAGCAGCCAAGACGGGATAGGGACAGATACGCAGTATTTT. This gives the protein CASSQDGIGTDTQYF.

This chain connects TRBV2 to TRBJ1-4; D may be TRBD1 (6 bases). Trimming shortened V by 5 bases and J by 4 bases, and 8 bases separated the two germline ends. The CDR3 length is 13 residues. CDR1 and CDR2 (germline): SNHLY, FYNNEI. The DNA for the CDR3 is TGTGCCAGCAGTAGGACAGTTAATGAAAAACTGTTTTTT. Amino acid sequence: CASSRTVNEKLFF. Full variable domain (outside the CDR3, taken from reference TRBV2 and TRBJ1-4): EPEVTQTPSHQVTQMGQEVILRCVPISNHLYFYWYRQILGQKVEFLVSFYNNEISEKSEIFDDQFSVERPDGSNFTLKIRSTKLEDSAMYFCASSRTVNEKLFFGSGTQLSVL.

J is TRBJ1-5 and V is TRBV19; D is perhaps TRBD1 (6 bases). V gave up 0 bases and J gave up 0 bases, with 18 bases separating them. Germline V gene data show CDR1 as LNHDA and CDR2 as SQIVND (reference sequence). The CDR3 extends over 19 amino acids. The CDR3 reads CASSIDQADSFYSNQPQHF. The CDR3 DNA reads TGTGCCAGTAGTATAGATCAGGCGGACAGTTTTTATAGCAATCAGCCCCAGCATTTT.

The chain carries TRBV12-5 and TRBJ1-2, with D hard to call. Germline CDR1 LGHNT, CDR2 FRNRAP. CDR3 size: 13 residues. The V gene lost 4 bases and the J gene lost 4 bases, with 10 bases spanning the gap. The CDR3 DNA sequence: TGTGCTAGTGGTTCTGGACTTAGCTATGGCTACACCTTC. This translates into CASGSGLSYGYTF. Filled out from reference TRBV12-5 and TRBJ1-2, the complete variable domain reads DARVTQTPRHKVTEMGQEVTMRCQPILGHNTVFWYRQTMMQGLELLAYFRNRAPLDDSGMPKDRFSAEMPDATLATLKIQPSEPRDSAVYFCASGSGLSYGYTFGSGTRLTVV.

The chain couples TRBV5-5 to TRBJ1-3, with TRBD1 identical over 8 bases. CDR3 length equals 17 residues. CDR1 SGHKS and CDR2 YYEKEE come from the germline V gene (reference sequence). Germline trimming cut 2 bases from V and 0 bases from J; bases unmatched to any gene: 7. The CDR3: CASSFSGTGGSGNTIYF. For the CDR3, the DNA is TGTGCCAGCAGCTTCTCGGGTACAGGGGGCTCTGGAAACACCATATATTTT. Drawing the rest from reference TRBV5-5 and TRBJ1-3, the complete variable domain is DAGVTQSPTHLIKTRGQQVTLRCSPISGHKSVSWYQQVLGQGPQFIFQYYEKEERGRGNFPDRFSARQFPNYSSELNVNALLLGDSALYLCASSFSGTGGSGNTIYFGEGSWLTVV.

The chain employs TRBV14 and TRBJ2-1; 10 bases are shared with TRBD2. V shed 4 bases, J shed 4 bases, and the junction held 4 bases outside the gene matches. This CDR3 has 15 amino acids. Germline V lookup: CDR1 SGHDN, CDR2 FVKESK. In nucleotides, the CDR3 is TGTGCCAGCAGCCGTGAAGCGGGGGGGTACAATGAGCAGTTCTTC. Protein: CASSREAGGYNEQFF. Combining the CDR3 with reference TRBV14 and TRBJ2-1 gives the whole variable domain EAGVTQFPSHSVIEKGQTVTLRCDPISGHDNLYWYRRVMGKEIKFLLHFVKESKQDESGMPNNRFLAERTGGTYSTLKVQPAELEDSGVYFCASSREAGGYNEQFFGPGTRLTVL.

The chain has TRBV5-4 and TRBJ1-3; possibly TRBD1 for D (6 bases). Trimming pared 6 bases from V and 0 bases from J, leaving 13 bases between. The germline CDR1 and CDR2 sequences are SGHNT and YYREEE (reference sequence). The CDR3 is 15 residues long. CDR3 coding DNA: TGTGCCAGCACCTCCCGGGACACCTCTGGAAACACCATATATTTT. It translates to CASTSRDTSGNTIYF.

The J gene is TRBJ2-7, the V gene TRBV5-1; 9 bases are a match to TRBD2. This CDR3 comprises 15 residues. Trimming at V came to 4 bases and at J to 6 bases, leaving 11 bases not matched to a gene. Germline CDR1 is SGHRS and CDR2 is YFSETQ. The CDR3 protein is CASSKIAGETGEQYF. CDR3 nucleotide sequence: TGCGCCAGCAGCAAAATAGCGGGGGAGACGGGCGAGCAGTACTTC.

The V and J genes are TRBV5-1 and TRBJ2-1, with TRBD2 matching 8 bases. From germline, CDR1 is SGHRS and CDR2 YFSETQ. J was trimmed by 6 bases and V by 2 bases; bases with no gene match: 4. The CDR3 is made up of 14 amino acids. The CDR3 DNA follows: TGCGCCAGCAGCTTCACTAGCGGCGGCAATGAGCAGTTCTTC. Amino acid sequence: CASSFTSGGNEQFF.

The chain is built from TRBV7-9 and TRBJ2-3; possible D gene TRBD1, 6 bases. V was trimmed by 8 bases and J by 3 bases, leaving 15 bases between them. Per the germline V gene, CDR1 is SEHNR and CDR2 is FQNEAQ (reference sequence). CDR3 size: 14 residues. The CDR3 nucleotides are TGTGCCAGCGGCTCGCTAACAGGGACAGATACGCAGTATTTT. It yields the protein CASGSLTGTDTQYF.

The J gene is TRBJ1-6, the V gene TRBV2; TRBD1 matches at 7 bases. CDR1 SNHLY and CDR2 FYNNEI come from the germline V gene. The CDR3 runs 13 residues. V was pared by 4 bases and J by 10 bases, with 4 bases of the junction left unmatched. CDR3 sequence reads: CASSGQGESPLHF. CDR3 in DNA: TGTGCCAGCAGTGGACAGGGAGAGTCACCCCTCCACTTT.

This chain links TRBV29-1 with TRBJ1-6; D remains ambiguous. The germline CDR1 and CDR2 sequences are SQVTM and ANQGSEA. This CDR3 is 14 amino acids long. The ends were cut back, 7 bases at V and 9 bases at J, with 19 bases in the middle. This CDR3 is CSAGSRQPSSPLHF. DNA for the CDR3: TGCAGCGCCGGGTCCCGCCAACCTAGTTCACCCCTCCACTTT.